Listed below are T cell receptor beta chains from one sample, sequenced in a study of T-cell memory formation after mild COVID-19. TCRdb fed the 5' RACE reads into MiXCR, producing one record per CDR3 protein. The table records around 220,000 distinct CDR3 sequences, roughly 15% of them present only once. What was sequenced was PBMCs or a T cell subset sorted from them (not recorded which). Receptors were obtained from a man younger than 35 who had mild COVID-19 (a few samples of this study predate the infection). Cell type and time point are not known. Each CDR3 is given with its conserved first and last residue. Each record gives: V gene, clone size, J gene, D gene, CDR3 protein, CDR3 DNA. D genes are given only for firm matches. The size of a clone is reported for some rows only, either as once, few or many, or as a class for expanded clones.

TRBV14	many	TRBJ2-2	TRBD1	CASSHLRGTGRTPGELFF	TGTGCCAGCAGCCATCTCAGGGGGACAGGGAGAACACCCGGGGAGCTGTTTTTT
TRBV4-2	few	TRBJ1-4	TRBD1	CASSQVGAGGGEKLFF	TGTGCCAGCAGCCAAGTTGGTGCAGGGGGAGGTGAAAAACTGTTTTTT
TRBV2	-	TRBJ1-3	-	CASSEGQVILRIPIYF	TGTGCCAGCAGTGAAGGGCAGGTGATACTTCGCATCCCCATATATTTT
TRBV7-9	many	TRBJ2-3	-	CASSSRVSTDTQYF	TGTGCCAGCAGCTCGCGGGTCAGCACAGATACGCAGTATTTT
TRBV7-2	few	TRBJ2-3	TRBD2	CASSLATRGGGTDTQYF	TGTGCCAGCAGCTTAGCAACGCGCGGGGGGGGCACAGATACGCAGTATTTT
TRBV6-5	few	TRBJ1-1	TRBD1	CASSYVGTGAELTEAFF	TGTGCCAGCAGTTACGTCGGGACAGGGGCTGAACTGACTGAAGCTTTCTTT
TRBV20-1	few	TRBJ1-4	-	CSARDFGTKLFF	TGCAGTGCTAGAGATTTCGGAACCAAACTGTTTTTT
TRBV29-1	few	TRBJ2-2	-	CSVRLGTDTGELFF	TGCAGCGTCAGACTAGGAACTGACACCGGGGAGCTGTTTTTT
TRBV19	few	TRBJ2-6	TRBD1	CASLPGGLPSGANVLTF	TGTGCCAGCCTCCCAGGGGGCCTACCCTCTGGGGCCAACGTCCTGACTTTC
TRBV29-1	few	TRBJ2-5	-	CSGRDRSETQYF	TGCAGCGGGCGCGACAGGTCGGAGACCCAGTACTTC
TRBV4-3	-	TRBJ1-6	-	CASSQDYPGSPLHF	TGCGCCAGCAGCCAAGATTATCCGGGCTCACCCCTCCACTTT
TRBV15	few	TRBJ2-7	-	CATSRGLGEQYF	TGTGCCACCAGCAGAGGTCTCGGCGAGCAGTACTTC
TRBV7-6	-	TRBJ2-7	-	CASSPGPLGEQYF	TGTGCCAGCAGCCCGGGCCCTCTGGGAGAGCAGTACTTC
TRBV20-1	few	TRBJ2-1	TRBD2	CSASRGGNEQFF	TGCAGTGCTAGCCGGGGGGGCAATGAGCAGTTCTTC
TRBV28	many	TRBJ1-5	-	CASSWGNQPQHF	TGTGCCAGCAGTTGGGGCAATCAGCCCCAGCATTTT
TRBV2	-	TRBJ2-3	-	CAKNRVDTQYF	TGTGCTAAGAACCGGGTAGATACGCAGTATTTT
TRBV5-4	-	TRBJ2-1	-	CASSLTGYDEQFF	TGTGCCAGCAGCTTGACAGGGTACGATGAGCAGTTCTTC
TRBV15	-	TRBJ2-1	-	CATTGGSYNEQFF	TGTGCCACCACTGGCGGATCCTACAATGAGCAGTTCTTC
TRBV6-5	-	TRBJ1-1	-	CASCYAGANTEAFF	TGTGCCAGCTGTTACGCGGGCGCGAACACTGAAGCTTTCTTT
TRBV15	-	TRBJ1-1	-	CATSAQSNTEAFF	TGTGCCACCAGCGCCCAGTCGAACACTGAAGCTTTCTTT
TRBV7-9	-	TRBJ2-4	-	CASSLLDIQYF	TGTGCCAGCAGTCTCCTCGACATTCAGTACTTC
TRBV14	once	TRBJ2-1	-	CASSQDLSREQFF	TGTGCCAGCAGCCAGGACTTGAGCAGGGAGCAGTTCTTC
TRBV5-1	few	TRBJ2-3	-	CASRGTDTQYF	TGCGCCAGCAGAGGGACAGATACGCAGTATTTT
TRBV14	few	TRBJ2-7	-	CASSHLDAYEQYF	TGTGCCAGCAGCCACCTCGACGCGTACGAGCAGTACTTC
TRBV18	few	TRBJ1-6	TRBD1	CASSPRQGSVGESLHF	TGTGCCAGCTCACCCCGACAGGGCTCAGTTGGAGAATCCCTCCACTTT
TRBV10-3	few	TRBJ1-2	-	CAITSTVGGYTF	TGTGCCATCACCTCGACAGTGGGTGGCTACACCTTC
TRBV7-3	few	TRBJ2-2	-	CASSPHGGNTGELFF	TGTGCCAGCAGCCCCCACGGGGGAAACACCGGGGAGCTGTTTTTT
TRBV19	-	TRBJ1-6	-	CASSIGRRNSPLHF	TGTGCCAGTAGTATAGGACGCCGGAATTCACCCCTCCACTTT
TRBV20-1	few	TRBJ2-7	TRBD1	CSAGGQVEQYF	TGCAGTGCTGGCGGACAGGTCGAGCAGTACTTC
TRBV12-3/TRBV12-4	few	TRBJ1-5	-	CASSFRGMEPQHF	TGTGCCAGCAGTTTTCGGGGCATGGAGCCCCAGCATTTT
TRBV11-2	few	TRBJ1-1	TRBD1	CASSQRTGLNTEAFF	TGTGCCAGCAGCCAGCGGACAGGGCTGAACACTGAAGCTTTCTTT
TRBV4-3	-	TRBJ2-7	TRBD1	CASSQVYRGYEQYF	TGCGCCAGCAGCCAAGTCTACAGGGGCTACGAGCAGTACTTC
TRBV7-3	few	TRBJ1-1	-	CASSLKITNTEAFF	TGTGCCAGCAGCTTAAAAATAACGAACACTGAAGCTTTCTTT
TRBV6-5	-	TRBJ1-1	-	CASSYILNTEAFF	TGTGCCAGCAGTTACATTCTGAACACTGAAGCTTTCTTT
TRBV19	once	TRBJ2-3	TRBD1	CASRGQGTSTDTQYF	TGTGCCAGTAGGGGACAGGGGACTAGCACAGATACGCAGTATTTT